The 9 T cell receptor beta chains below come from one sample, sequenced in a study of cytomegalovirus exposure and HLA in healthy donors. The PCR used 60 Vbeta and 13 Jbeta primers. The assay was immunoSEQ multiplex PCR, and TCRdb's table has in-frame clones only and misses some. The sample lists under 200,000 clones; 68% were seen once. The sample consisted of PBMCs. All receptors derive from a man aged 50 to 60 in good health and CMV-seronegative.

The J gene is TRBJ2-7, the V gene TRBV2; TRBD1 agrees at 7 bases. V lost 8 bases to trimming and J lost 2 bases; unmatched junction nucleotides: 3. The CDR3 has 12 amino acids. Germline V lookup: CDR1 SNHLY, CDR2 FYNNEI. CDR3 DNA: TGTGCCAGCGGAGGACAGGCCTACGAGCAGTACTTC. It yields the protein CASGGQAYEQYF.

The chain carries TRBV20-1 and TRBJ1-2, with D perhaps TRBD1 (6 bases). V was shortened by 4 bases and J by 12 bases, with 9 bases between the two germline ends. The CDR3 covers 9 residues. Germline-derived CDR1 and CDR2 are DFQATT and SNEGSKA (reference sequence). The CDR3 nucleotides are TGCAGTGCTACAGGGGAAGACACCTTC. Protein product: CSATGEDTF.

The V gene is TRBV5-4, the J gene TRBJ1-1; D not certain. The germline CDR1 and CDR2 sequences are SGHNT and YYREEE (reference sequence). The CDR3 loop spans 13 amino acids. Trimming stripped 3 bases from V and 2 bases from J, with 8 bases between. CDR3 sequence: CASSSRDNTEAFF. DNA for the CDR3: TGTGCCAGCAGCTCCCGAGATAACACTGAAGCTTTCTTT.

This clone was seen more than once but under ten times. This chain links TRBV5-6 with TRBJ2-7, with 8 bases identical to TRBD1. V dropped 4 bases and J dropped 6; count of bases not matched to a gene: 3. Looked up from germline, CDR1 is SGHDT and CDR2 is YYEEEE. The CDR3 length is 12 residues. The CDR3 spells CASSPTGVEQYF. In nucleotides, the CDR3 is TGTGCCAGCAGCCCGACAGGGGTCGAGCAGTACTTC. Full variable domain (remainder filled in from reference TRBV5-6 and TRBJ2-7): DAGVTQSPTHLIKTRGQQVTLRCSPKSGHDTVSWYQQALGQGPQFIFQYYEEEERQRGNFPDRFSGHQFPNYSSELNVNALLLGDSALYLCASSPTGVEQYFGPGTRLTVT.

This rearrangement joins TRBV5-1 to TRBJ1-6; D remains unclear. Germline V lookup: CDR1 SGHRS, CDR2 YFSETQ. The CDR3 runs 16 residues. Trimming pared 0 bases from V and 1 base from J, leaving 8 bases between. CDR3 in DNA: TGCGCCAGCAGCTTGGGTGGTGAGTCCTATAATTCACCCCTCCACTTT. Its translation is CASSLGGESYNSPLHF.

The rearrangement links TRBV4-1 to TRBJ1-1, with 9 bases lining up with TRBD1. The CDR3 sequence is 15 residues long. V lost 3 bases and J lost 5; bases outside the gene matches: 7. Germline CDR1 is MGHRA and CDR2 is YSYEKL. CDR3 DNA: TGCGCCAGCAGCCATCCCGGACAGGGGAAGACTGAAGCTTTCTTT. Its translation: CASSHPGQGKTEAFF.

The V gene is TRBV6-5, the J gene TRBJ2-7, with 7 bases that match TRBD1. Germline CDR1 and CDR2: MNHEY and SVGAGI. J gave up 5 bases and V 6 bases, and 1 base lay outside the gene matches. This CDR3 region has 11 residues. The chain's CDR3 is CASRQGHEQYF. CDR3 nucleotide sequence: TGTGCCAGCAGACAGGGGCACGAGCAGTACTTC.

V and J are TRBV5-4 and TRBJ2-2; 12 nucleotides match TRBD2. The CDR3 contains 18 residues. Germline V gives CDR1 SGHNT, CDR2 YYREEE (reference sequence). Unmatched junction bases numbered 13, after V lost 4 bases and J lost 6 bases. CDR3 in amino acids: CASSVDHSSSGGAGELFF. The CDR3 coding sequence is TGTGCCAGCAGCGTAGACCATTCCTCTAGCGGGGGGGCCGGGGAGCTGTTTTTT.

The DNA for the CDR3 is TGCAGCGTTGAAACGTCCGGGACAGAAATTTATGGCTACACCTTC. This gives the protein CSVETSGTEIYGYTF. The genes are TRBV29-1 and TRBJ1-2, with 7 bases identical to TRBD1. J gave up 5 bases and V 2 bases, and 11 bases lay outside the gene matches. The germline V gene encodes CDR1 SQVTM and CDR2 ANQGSEA. The CDR3 is made up of 15 amino acids.